These 5 T cell receptor beta chains were sequenced from one sample in a study of T-cell reconstitution after alpha-beta-depleted transplantation in children. Preparing the TCRbeta library involved the use of unique molecular identifiers. MiXCR, applied by TCRdb to the PCR reads, yields one record per CDR3 protein. Of some 440,000 distinct CDR3 sequences listed, about a sixth are singletons. Sequencing used PBMCs, mostly from graft donor cells, obtained 360 days after TCRalphabeta/CD19-depleted stem cell transplant. All receptors come from a boy younger than two who had a stem cell transplant for Wiskott-Aldrich syndrome, so the T cells may come from the graft donor.

V gene TRBV12-3 or TRBV12-4 combines with J gene TRBJ2-1, with 7 bases fitting TRBD2. J gave up 4 bases and V 4 bases, and 4 bases lay outside the gene matches. This CDR3 region has 14 residues. The CDR3 DNA reads TGTGCCAGCAGTTCGACTAGCCTGTACAATGAGCAGTTCTTC. It yields the protein CASSSTSLYNEQFF.

The sample holds a few counts of this clonotype. V and J are TRBV10-3 and TRBJ2-3; no clear D. V lost 2 bases and J lost 0, with 12 bases in between. Germline CDR1 reads ENHRY; CDR2 reads SYGVKD. The CDR3 runs to 16 residues. CDR3 DNA: TGTGCCATCAGTGAGAGACGGATTATCAGCACAGATACGCAGTATTTT. Translated: CAISERRIISTDTQYF.

The chain links TRBV19 to TRBJ2-3, with no clear D. The CDR3 sequence is 15 residues long. Germline V gene sequence: CDR1 LNHDA, CDR2 SQIVND (reference sequence). The V gene lost 5 bases and the J gene lost 0 bases, with 12 bases spanning the gap. CDR3 sequence reads: CASSSGAFSTDTQYF. The CDR3 DNA reads as TGTGCCAGTAGTTCTGGTGCTTTTAGCACAGATACGCAGTATTTT.

The chain links TRBV6-1 to TRBJ2-1, with TRBD2 identical over 8 bases. In germline, CDR1 is MNHNS, CDR2 SASEGT. This CDR3 is built from 15 residues. The ends lost 6 bases at V and 1 base at J; junction bases unmatched: 5. The CDR3 sequence: CASRGLAGSYNEQFF. The CDR3 DNA reads as TGTGCCAGCAGGGGGCTAGCGGGTTCCTACAATGAGCAGTTCTTC.

The genes are TRBV7-8 and TRBJ2-3; possible D gene TRBD2, 6 bases. The CDR3 has 14 residues. The V gene lost 3 bases and the J gene lost 6 bases, with 13 bases spanning the gap. Germline V lookup: CDR1 SGHVS, CDR2 FQNEAQ. CDR3 sequence: CASSFLGLGDTQYF. In nucleotides, the CDR3 is TGTGCCAGCAGCTTCCTGGGACTGGGGGATACGCAGTATTTT.